The 28 T cell receptor beta chains presented below share a single source sample, sequenced in a study of T cells expressing NK-cell markers. Reanalyzing the 5' RACE reads, TCRdb keeps one entry per CDR3 protein, without DNA. The table lists 120,000 to 150,000 distinct CDR3 sequences. Sequencing used blood T cells: a sorted CD56 or NKG2C T cell subset, CD4+ or CD8+ T cells, or bulk PBMC T cells (not recorded which). The receptors here all came from a young man in good health.

This sequence joins TRBV20-1 and TRBJ2-1; TCRdb selects TRBD2, and the lack of DNA leaves this call unchecked. CDR3 length: 15 residues. From germline, CDR1 is DFQATT and CDR2 SNEGSKA (reference sequence). CDR3 residues: CSARDESGRYDEQFF.

The gene calls are TRBV5-6 and TRBJ1-5; TCRdb proposes TRBD1, but this gene call is untestable without DNA. Germline V gene data show CDR1 as SGHDT and CDR2 as YYEEEE. CDR3 length equals 15 residues. This CDR3 reads CASSLQGVLNQPQHF.

This chain joins TRBV24-1 and TRBJ2-5; lacking DNA, the TRBD1 call made by TCRdb goes unchecked. This CDR3 comprises 15 residues. Germline CDR1 KGHDR, CDR2 SFDVKD. CDR3 sequence: CATSDRQGDQETQYF.

The chain joins TRBV5-6 to TRBJ2-3. The CDR3 is made up of 12 amino acids. Germline V gives CDR1 SGHDT, CDR2 YYEEEE. The CDR3 sequence is CASSAGPDTQYF.

The chain has TRBV6-5 and TRBJ2-1. Germline assignment: CDR1 MNHEY and CDR2 SVGAGI. The CDR3 sequence is 14 residues long. The CDR3 is CASSYSQNAGEQFF.

V usage is TRBV27 and J usage is TRBJ2-3; TCRdb names TRBD1, which stays unverified in the absence of DNA. The CDR3 loop spans 14 amino acids. The germline gives CDR1 MNHEY, CDR2 SMNVEV (reference sequence). This chain's CDR3 is CASSRGTVLDTQYF.

The J gene is TRBJ2-3, the V gene TRBV12-3 or TRBV12-4. This CDR3 has 11 amino acids. CDR3 amino acids: CASSFKATQYF.

The chain links TRBV6-2 or TRBV6-3 to TRBJ2-1. Germline CDR1 and CDR2: MNHEY and SVGEGT. The CDR3 is 11 amino acids. The CDR3 spells CASKLYNEQFF.

The V and J genes are TRBV12-5 and TRBJ2-1; TCRdb's assignment of TRBD2 cannot be checked, as there is no DNA. Germline V lookup: CDR1 LGHNT, CDR2 FRNRAP. The CDR3 extends over 14 amino acids. CDR3 residues: CASGLAIGPNEQFF.

This chain's CDR3 is CASSLKAGRVRELFF. The rearrangement joins TRBV12-3 or TRBV12-4 to TRBJ2-2; the TCRdb D gene call, TRBD2, has no DNA to confirm it. This CDR3 comprises 15 residues.

The chain employs TRBV2 and TRBJ2-2; without DNA, the TCRdb call of TRBD1 cannot be checked. The germline gives CDR1 SNHLY, CDR2 FYNNEI. The CDR3 length is 14 residues. This CDR3 is CASRPGPNTGELFF.

The chain carries TRBV12-3 or TRBV12-4 and TRBJ1-1. The CDR3 extends over 13 amino acids. CDR3 region: CASPEWGNTEAFF.

This chain connects TRBV7-8 to TRBJ2-1. This CDR3 spans 15 amino acids. Per germline, CDR1 SGHVS and CDR2 FQNEAQ. The CDR3 region is CASSLGRGGYNEQFF.

The chain links TRBV3-1 to TRBJ2-2. The CDR3 totals 14 residues. In germline, CDR1 is LGHDT, CDR2 YNNKEL (reference sequence). The CDR3 protein is CASSQAVRPGELFF. The entire variable domain, with the rest obtained from reference TRBV3-1 and TRBJ2-2, is as follows: DTAVSQTPKYLVTQMGNDKSIKCEQNLGHDTMYWYKQDSKKFLKIMFSYNNKELIINETVPNRFSPKSPDKAHLNLHINSLELGDSAVYFCASSQAVRPGELFFGEGSRLTVL.

The chain combines TRBV6-2 or TRBV6-3 with TRBJ1-1. From germline, CDR1 is MNHEY and CDR2 SVGEGT. CDR3 length: 11 amino acids. The CDR3 loop is CASGRNTEAFF.

This chain connects TRBV4-3 to TRBJ2-5; TCRdb indicates TRBD2, and absent DNA this call remains unverified. CDR1 and CDR2 from the germline V gene are LGHNA and YSLEER. The CDR3 length is 17 residues. CDR3 sequence reads: CASSQDRAGGPRETQYF.

The chain uses TRBV7-9 and TRBJ1-1; TCRdb returns TRBD1, unconfirmable since there is no DNA. This CDR3 has 12 amino acids. Germline CDR1 SEHNR, CDR2 FQNEAQ (reference sequence). CDR3 sequence: CASSPTGGWAFF.

The chain links TRBV27 to TRBJ2-7; there is no DNA to check the TCRdb D call of TRBD1. In germline, CDR1 is MNHEY, CDR2 SMNVEV (reference sequence). The CDR3 runs to 15 residues. The CDR3 loop is CASSPGTGVPYEQYF.

The V call is TRBV4-3, the J call TRBJ2-7; TCRdb picks TRBD1, but there is no DNA to check that call. CDR1 is LGHNA, CDR2 YSLEER, per germline. CDR3 length: 16 amino acids. Here the CDR3 reads CASSHEPGGSGYEQYF.

The rearrangement uses TRBV20-1 and TRBJ2-7; without DNA, the TCRdb call of TRBD1 cannot be checked. The germline V gene has CDR1 DFQATT and CDR2 SNEGSKA (reference sequence). The length of the CDR3 is 14 residues. The CDR3 sequence is CSARGAGTDYEQYF.

The CDR3 spells CASATGSYNEQFF. This chain links TRBV9 with TRBJ2-1. CDR1 is SGDLS, CDR2 YYNGEE, per germline. This CDR3 is built from 13 residues.

J is TRBJ2-7 and V is TRBV5-1; the TCRdb call, TRBD2, lacks DNA for checking. The CDR3 is made up of 15 amino acids. CDR1 is SGHRS, CDR2 YFSETQ, per germline. Here the CDR3 reads CASSFGRQPLDEQYF.

The chain recombines TRBV18 with TRBJ2-3. The CDR3 contains 16 residues. Per the germline V gene, CDR1 is KGHSH and CDR2 is LQKENI. CDR3 region: CASSPTTIGSTDTQYF.

V is TRBV7-6 and J is TRBJ2-3. Germline lookup yields CDR1 SGHVS and CDR2 FNYEAQ. The CDR3 loop spans 14 amino acids. The CDR3 sequence: CASSSTGSTDTQYF.

The chain is built from TRBV6-5 and TRBJ1-1. The CDR3 totals 15 residues. Germline V gene data show CDR1 as MNHEY and CDR2 as SVGAGI. This CDR3 is CASSYSPGGFTEAFF.

The chain is built from TRBV14 and TRBJ2-7; lacking DNA, the TRBD1 call made by TCRdb goes unchecked. CDR3 length: 12 amino acids. Germline loops: CDR1 SGHDN, CDR2 FVKESK. The CDR3 loop is CASSWTGYEQYF.

The chain links TRBV30 to TRBJ2-1; the D gene TCRdb calls, TRBD2, cannot be checked with no DNA. Germline V gives CDR1 GTSNPN, CDR2 SVGIG (reference sequence). CDR3 length: 14 amino acids. The CDR3 reads CAWTAIAGTHEQFF.

The V and J genes are TRBV20-1 and TRBJ2-7; the D gene TCRdb calls, TRBD1, cannot be checked with no DNA. The germline gives CDR1 DFQATT, CDR2 SNEGSKA (reference sequence). This CDR3 has 14 residues. The CDR3: CSAQTGTGDYEQYF.